These 22 T cell receptor beta chains originate from one sample sequenced in a study of cytomegalovirus exposure and HLA in healthy donors. In the PCR, 60 Vbeta and 13 Jbeta primers were used. Sequencing was performed with immunoSEQ multiplex PCR; in TCRdb, only in-frame clones are kept and a portion is missing. The sample has roughly 88,000 clones, roughly 72% seen once. Sequences were obtained from PBMCs. The source of these receptors is a man younger than 40 in good health and CMV-seropositive.

V and J are TRBV5-5 and TRBJ1-5, with 9 bases lining up with TRBD1. V shed 4 bases, J shed 5 bases, and the junction held 7 bases outside the gene matches. The CDR3 spans 15 residues. Germline V gene sequence: CDR1 SGHKS, CDR2 YYEKEE (reference sequence). CDR3 nucleotide sequence: TGTGCCAGCAGCGGGGGGCGACAGGGGGATCAGCCCCAGCATTTT. Translation: CASSGGRQGDQPQHF.

This clone appeared a few times. The genes are TRBV6-1 and TRBJ1-2; TRBD1 might be the D (5 bases). The V gene's germline CDR1 is MNHNS and CDR2 SASEGT. The CDR3 extends over 13 amino acids. The V end lost 7 bases, the J end lost 8 bases, and 17 bases lay between the germline ends. The CDR3, as DNA: TGTGCCAGCACCCTATTAGGGGTCCGAGGCTACACCTTC. Translating gives CASTLLGVRGYTF.

The chain joins TRBV2 to TRBJ1-5; 12 nucleotides line up with TRBD1. The CDR3 loop spans 16 amino acids. CDR1 and CDR2 (germline): SNHLY, FYNNEI. V dropped 5 bases and J dropped 4; count of bases not matched to a gene: 6. The chain's CDR3 is CASSTPGQGANQPQHF. The CDR3 nucleotides read TGTGCCAGCAGTACACCGGGACAGGGGGCAAATCAGCCCCAGCATTTT.

This clone was observed a few times. This chain connects TRBV9 to TRBJ2-3, with 7 bases fitting TRBD2. V dropped 0 bases and J dropped 9; count of bases not matched to a gene: 4. The CDR3 consists of 13 residues. CDR1 SGDLS and CDR2 YYNGEE come from the germline V gene. The CDR3 nucleotides are TGTGCCAGCAGCGTAGACTGGGGGGGGACGCAGTATTTT. This sequence encodes CASSVDWGGTQYF.

This clone has a handful of counts. The CDR3 loop is CASGGQGAYEQYF. For the CDR3, the DNA is TGTGCCAGTGGGGGACAGGGGGCTTACGAGCAGTACTTC. J is TRBJ2-7 and V is TRBV2; 12 bases map to TRBD1. With 9 bases clipped from V and 4 bases from J, the junction kept 4 bases outside the gene matches. This CDR3 comprises 13 residues. The germline V gene encodes CDR1 SNHLY and CDR2 FYNNEI.

This rearrangement joins TRBV4-1 to TRBJ2-1; a weak D match, TRBD2 (5 bases). This CDR3 is built from 14 residues. With 0 bases removed from V and 8 bases from J, the gap between germline ends came to 11 bases. Germline CDR1 MGHRA, CDR2 YSYEKL. The CDR3 sequence: CASSQDQPGDEQFF. CDR3 sequence (DNA): TGCGCCAGCAGCCAAGATCAGCCCGGGGATGAGCAGTTCTTC.

The V gene is TRBV29-1, the J gene TRBJ1-4; no clear D gene. CDR3 length: 12 amino acids. Between the trimmed V and J ends, which lost 4 bases and 5 bases, there was a span of 8 bases. Germline lookup yields CDR1 SQVTM and CDR2 ANQGSEA. The CDR3 sequence: CSVAGENEKLFF. The CDR3 DNA is TGCAGCGTTGCGGGAGAAAATGAAAAACTGTTTTTT.

The rearrangement uses TRBV12-5 and TRBJ2-1; D is possibly TRBD2 (5 bases). Germline V gene data show CDR1 as LGHNT and CDR2 as FRNRAP. V lost 5 bases and J lost 0, with 14 bases in between. CDR3 length: 16 amino acids. The CDR3 reads CASGQGGSSSYNEQFF. CDR3 in DNA: TGTGCTAGTGGTCAAGGCGGGTCTAGCTCCTACAATGAGCAGTTCTTC.

This clone has just one count. The chain has TRBV28 and TRBJ2-4; D gene ambiguous. The CDR3 extends over 14 amino acids. Germline CDR1 reads MDHEN; CDR2 reads SYDVKM. V shed 6 bases and J shed 6 bases, with 15 bases lying between them. As DNA, the CDR3 is TGTGCCAGCAGCCCCCAGAGACTTGGAAACATTCAGTACTTC. This translates into CASSPQRLGNIQYF.

J is TRBJ2-1 and V is TRBV7-3; 7 nucleotides agree with TRBD2. Germline values: CDR1 SGHTA, CDR2 FQGTGA. The CDR3 totals 15 residues. Unmatched junction bases numbered 14, after V lost 2 bases and J lost 13 bases. The CDR3 here is CASSLEPTGGGFQFF. CDR3 sequence (DNA): TGTGCCAGCAGCTTAGAACCCACTGGCGGGGGATTCCAGTTCTTC.

This clone was detected once. The V gene is TRBV15, the J gene TRBJ1-5; 9 bases fit TRBD1. With V trimmed by 3 bases and J by 4 bases, 7 bases remained unmatched. The CDR3 totals 16 residues. Per the germline V gene, CDR1 is LNHNV and CDR2 is YYDKDF (reference sequence). CDR3 residues: CATSRARDRENQPQHF. CDR3 nucleotide sequence: TGTGCCACCAGCAGGGCCCGGGACAGGGAAAATCAGCCCCAGCATTTT. The complete variable domain, with remaining parts taken from reference TRBV15 and TRBJ1-5, reads DAMVIQNPRYQVTQFGKPVTLSCSQTLNHNVMYWYQQKSSQAPKLLFHYYDKDFNNEADTPDNFQSRRPNTSFCFLDIRSPGLGDTAMYLCATSRARDRENQPQHFGDGTRLSIL.

Only a few counts were recorded for this clone. The rearrangement links TRBV6-4 to TRBJ2-1; 9 bases are shared with TRBD1. V lost 0 bases and J lost 3; bases outside the gene matches: 0. The CDR3 contains 15 residues. Germline-derived CDR1 and CDR2 are MRHNA and SNTAGT. The CDR3 DNA reads as TGTGCCAGCAGTGACTCGACAGGGGGCTACAATGAGCAGTTCTTC. Protein sequence: CASSDSTGGYNEQFF.

This chain uses TRBV5-1 with TRBJ1-1, with 7 bases aligning to TRBD1. J was trimmed by 3 bases and V by 0 bases; bases with no gene match: 5. The germline V gene encodes CDR1 SGHRS and CDR2 YFSETQ. This CDR3 has 15 amino acids. The CDR3 sequence is CASSLVGRGDTEAFF. The CDR3 nucleotides are TGCGCCAGCAGCTTGGTCGGCAGGGGGGACACTGAAGCTTTCTTT.

The chain has TRBV28 and TRBJ2-1; 10 positions agree with TRBD2. With V trimmed by 5 bases and J by 6 bases, 7 bases remained unmatched. CDR1 MDHEN and CDR2 SYDVKM come from the germline V gene. This CDR3 contains 15 residues. In DNA form, the CDR3 reads TGTGCCAGCAGTGGTCTGGCTAGCGGGAGCAATGAGCAGTTCTTC. Translating it yields CASSGLASGSNEQFF. The entire variable domain, with the rest obtained from reference TRBV28 and TRBJ2-1, is as follows: DVKVTQSSRYLVKRTGEKVFLECVQDMDHENMFWYRQDPGLGLRLIYFSYDVKMKEKGDIPEGYSVSREKKERFSLILESASTNQTSMYLCASSGLASGSNEQFFGPGTRLTVL.

This clone was counted a few times. The rearrangement uses TRBV6-6 and TRBJ1-1, with D unresolved. Germline V lookup: CDR1 MNHNY, CDR2 SVGAGI (reference sequence). This CDR3 contains 13 residues. Deletions cut 2 bases from V and 4 bases from J, with 8 bases between. The CDR3 sequence: CASSYGEATEAFF. CDR3 sequence (DNA): TGTGCCAGCAGTTACGGGGAGGCCACTGAAGCTTTCTTT.

This clone has only one observation. The genes are TRBV30 and TRBJ1-2; D ambiguous. The germline V gene encodes CDR1 GTSNPN and CDR2 SVGIG (reference sequence). Trimming left V 0 bases short and J 0 bases short, with 14 bases between. The CDR3 has 16 amino acids. The DNA of the CDR3 is TGTGCCTGGAGTGTATCAAACCGGCTAGCTAACTATGGCTACACCTTC. Translating it yields CAWSVSNRLANYGYTF.

The chain recombines TRBV5-8 with TRBJ1-3; D possibly corresponds to TRBD1 (6 bases). This CDR3 is built from 15 residues. The germline V and J ends were trimmed by 3 bases and 1 base, with 11 bases remaining between them. The germline V gene encodes CDR1 SGHTS and CDR2 YDEGEE. CDR3 sequence reads: CASSSDSYSGNTIYF. The DNA of the CDR3 is TGTGCCAGCAGCTCGGACAGTTATTCTGGAAACACCATATATTTT. Full variable domain (remainder filled in from reference TRBV5-8 and TRBJ1-3): EAGVTQSPTHLIKTRGQQATLRCSPISGHTSVYWYQQALGLGLQFLLWYDEGEERNRGNFPPRFSGRQFPNYSSELNVNALELEDSALYLCASSSDSYSGNTIYFGEGSWLTVV.

V gene TRBV28 combines with J gene TRBJ2-5; D perhaps matches TRBD1 (6 bases). Germline loops: CDR1 MDHEN, CDR2 SYDVKM. The CDR3 totals 14 residues. V lost 5 bases and J 4 bases, leaving 14 bases between the germline ends. In DNA form, the CDR3 reads TGTGCCAGCAGTAGGGCAGGGGCGAGAGAGACCCAGTACTTC. Protein sequence: CASSRAGARETQYF.

Comments on this clone: The sample has other DNA sequences that encode this CDR3 too. CDR3: CASREGQGNSPLHF. The CDR3, as DNA: TGTGCCAGTAGGGAGGGCCAGGGCAATTCACCCCTCCACTTT. V is TRBV19 and J is TRBJ1-6, with a tentative D call TRBD1 (5 bases). There are 14 residues in the CDR3. The V end was cut by 6 bases, the J end by 7 bases, with 13 bases between. The V gene's germline CDR1 is LNHDA and CDR2 SQIVND (reference sequence).

The DNA of the CDR3 is TGCGCCAGCAGCCAAGATCCCCAGGGATTGATTGGTTCGTATGGCTACACCTTC. Its protein is CASSQDPQGLIGSYGYTF. The chain has TRBV4-3 and TRBJ1-2; tentatively, D is TRBD1 (5 bases). The V end was cut by 0 bases, the J end by 5 bases, with 22 bases between. This CDR3 has 18 residues. Germline CDR1 is LGHNA and CDR2 is YSLEER.

The chain combines TRBV29-1 with TRBJ1-4; D not resolved. V lost 8 bases, J lost 7 bases, and 23 bases lay in between. There are 15 residues in the CDR3. The V gene's germline CDR1 is SQVTM and CDR2 ANQGSEA. The CDR3, as DNA: TGCAGCTTAAAAATTGCTGGATCGGGGAGTGAAAAACTGTTTTTT. Protein sequence: CSLKIAGSGSEKLFF. Variable domain in full (rest from reference TRBV29-1 and TRBJ1-4): SAVISQKPSRDICQRGTSLTIQCQVDSQVTMMFWYRQQPGQSLTLIATANQGSEATYESGFVIDKFPISRPNLTFSTLTVSNMSPEDSSIYLCSLKIAGSGSEKLFFGSGTQLSVL.

This chain joins TRBV11-2 and TRBJ2-1; TRBD2 aligns across 7 bases. V trimming: 6 bases; J trimming: 2 bases; junction bases outside the gene matches: 7. The CDR3 is made up of 15 amino acids. Per the germline V gene, CDR1 is SGHAT and CDR2 is FQNNGV. CDR3 nucleotides: TGTGCCAGCAGGGTGTGGGAGGGGACCTACAATGAGCAGTTCTTC. It yields the protein CASRVWEGTYNEQFF.